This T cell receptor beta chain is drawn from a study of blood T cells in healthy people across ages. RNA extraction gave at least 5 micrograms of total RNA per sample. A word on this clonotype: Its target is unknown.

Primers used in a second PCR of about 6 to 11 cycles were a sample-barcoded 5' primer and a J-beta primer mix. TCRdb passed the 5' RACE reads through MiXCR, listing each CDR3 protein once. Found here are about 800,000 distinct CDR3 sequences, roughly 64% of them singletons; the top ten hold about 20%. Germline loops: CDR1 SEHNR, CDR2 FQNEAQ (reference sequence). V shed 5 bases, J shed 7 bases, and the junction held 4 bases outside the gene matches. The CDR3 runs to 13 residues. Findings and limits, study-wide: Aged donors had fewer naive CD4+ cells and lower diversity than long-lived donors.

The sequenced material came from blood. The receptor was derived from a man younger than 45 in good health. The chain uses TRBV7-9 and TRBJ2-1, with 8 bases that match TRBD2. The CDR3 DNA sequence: TGTGCCAGCAGCGGAGCGGGGGCTAATGAGCAGTTCTTC. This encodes CASSGAGANEQFF.